The 19 T cell receptor beta chains in this list originate from one sample, sequenced in a study of identical twins. TCRdb recomputed calls from the 5' RACE reads with MiXCR, one row per CDR3 protein. This sample has roughly 250,000 distinct CDR3 sequences, with around an eighth found just once. The sequenced sample consisted of memory (CD45RO+) T cells sorted from blood. The origin of the receptors is a woman younger than 35 in good health.

This clonotype has more than one count but fewer than ten. This chain connects TRBV9 to TRBJ2-7; 7 bases are shared with TRBD2. The J segment lost 1 base and the V segment lost 4 bases, leaving 8 bases of the junction unmatched. The length of the CDR3 is 15 residues. The germline V gene has CDR1 SGDLS and CDR2 YYNGEE. For the CDR3, the DNA is TGTGCCAGCAGCAGGTTGGAGCGGGGATCCTACGAGCAGTACTTC. Residues: CASSRLERGSYEQYF.

The CDR3 sequence: CASSPQTSGSRLFF. CDR3 nucleotides: TGTGCCAGCAGCCCTCAGACTAGCGGGAGCCGGCTGTTCTTC. This sequence joins TRBV9 and TRBJ2-1; 12 nucleotides agree with TRBD2. The CDR3 sequence is 14 residues long. Germline-derived CDR1 and CDR2 are SGDLS and YYNGEE. The ends lost 4 bases at V and 15 bases at J; junction bases unmatched: 11.

Points on this clonotype: Mismatch with germline at one junction end may stem from a read error. CDR3 loop: CACSHAEGAASYNEQFF. The CDR3 coding sequence is TGCGCCTGCAGCCATGCAGAGGGGGCGGCAAGCTACAATGAGCAGTTCTTC. The chain carries TRBV4-1 and TRBJ2-1, with 7 bases that match TRBD1. Germline CDR1 is MGHRA and CDR2 is YSYEKL. The CDR3 consists of 17 residues.

This clonotype was seen repeatedly, ten times or more. The rearrangement uses TRBV29-1 and TRBJ2-3, with D possibly TRBD2 on 5 matching bases. Trimming took off 4 bases at V and 2 bases at J, with 13 bases between the two ends. The CDR3 spans 14 residues. CDR1 and CDR2 (germline): SQVTM, ANQGSEA. In nucleotides, the CDR3 is TGCAGCGTTGCTTCGGCGGGCCTCACAGATACGCAGTATTTT. This encodes CSVASAGLTDTQYF.

This clonotype has ten or more counts. The chain has TRBV12-3 or TRBV12-4 and TRBJ1-1; TRBD1 is a possible D gene (6 bases). The CDR3 has 13 amino acids. V lost 6 bases, J lost 1 base, and 9 bases lay in between. CDR3 residues: CASSKGGNTEAFF. The CDR3 DNA sequence: TGTGCCAGCAGCAAGGGGGGGAACACTGAAGCTTTCTTT.

This chain uses TRBV12-3 or TRBV12-4 with TRBJ2-1; 8 bases agree with TRBD2. J gave up 10 bases and V 3 bases, and 5 bases lay outside the gene matches. The CDR3 is 13 residues long. The CDR3 DNA is TGTGCCAGCAGTTTGAATAGCGGGACGGAGCAGTTCTTC. Translated, it gives CASSLNSGTEQFF.

The V and J genes are TRBV20-1 and TRBJ1-6; the match to TRBD1 covers 7 bases. This CDR3 comprises 13 residues. Trimming removed 5 bases from V and 7 bases from J; junction bases left unmatched: 5. CDR1 DFQATT and CDR2 SNEGSKA come from the germline V gene (reference sequence). The CDR3 is CSARDRGNSPLHF. Here the CDR3 DNA reads TGCAGTGCTCGGGACAGAGGAAATTCACCCCTCCACTTT.

This clonotype was observed a handful of times. This chain joins TRBV20-1 and TRBJ1-4; the D gene is possibly TRBD1 (5 bases). CDR3 length: 12 residues. The germline V gene has CDR1 DFQATT and CDR2 SNEGSKA (reference sequence). Trimming left V 6 bases short and J 7 bases short, with 12 bases between. For the CDR3, the DNA is TGCAGTGCCGTTGACAGTGCTGAAAAACTGTTTTTT. Its protein product is CSAVDSAEKLFF.

This clonotype was recorded a few times. Here the CDR3 reads CASSQERKETKAFF. The DNA for the CDR3 is TGCGCCAGCAGCCAAGAGAGGAAGGAGACTAAGGCTTTCTTT. The V and J genes are TRBV4-1 and TRBJ1-1; D call uncertain. Trimming cost V 0 bases and J 11 bases, with 16 bases left between them. This CDR3 is built from 14 residues. Germline loops: CDR1 MGHRA, CDR2 YSYEKL.

V gene TRBV6-5 combines with J gene TRBJ2-3, with TRBD2 matching 12 bases. CDR1 is MNHEY, CDR2 SVGAGI, per germline. Germline trimming cut 2 bases from V and 0 bases from J; bases unmatched to any gene: 3. CDR3 size: 17 residues. The CDR3 nucleotides are TGTGCCAGCAGTTACGCCGGGACTAGCGGGAGCACAGATACGCAGTATTTT. It codes for CASSYAGTSGSTDTQYF.

Only a few counts were recorded for this clonotype. V is TRBV7-2 and J is TRBJ1-1; the D is unclear. The CDR3 spans 13 residues. Germline V CDR1 and CDR2: SGHTA, FQGNSA. Trimming stripped 3 bases from V and 1 base from J, with 6 bases between. CDR3 loop: CASSFKANTEAFF. The CDR3 DNA is TGTGCCAGCAGCTTTAAAGCGAACACTGAAGCTTTCTTT.

The rearrangement joins TRBV6-6 to TRBJ2-7; D call uncertain. Germline V gene lookup returns CDR1 MNHNY and CDR2 SVGAGI (reference sequence). Trimming stripped 0 bases from V and 6 bases from J, with 9 bases between. This CDR3 is built from 13 residues. This CDR3 is CASSYSQESEQYF. The CDR3 DNA sequence: TGTGCCAGCAGTTACTCTCAGGAGTCCGAGCAGTACTTC.

V and J are TRBV10-3 and TRBJ1-1, with 8 nucleotides matching TRBD1. The J segment lost 4 bases and the V segment lost 6 bases, leaving 10 bases of the junction unmatched. This CDR3 comprises 15 residues. The germline gives CDR1 ENHRY, CDR2 SYGVKD. The CDR3 protein is CAIRPRQGQGTEAFF. The CDR3 coding sequence is TGTGCCATCAGACCCCGACAGGGGCAGGGCACTGAAGCTTTCTTT.

This clonotype appeared a few times. V and J are TRBV2 and TRBJ1-2; the match to TRBD1 covers 7 bases. The germline CDR1 and CDR2 sequences are SNHLY and FYNNEI. CDR3 size: 14 residues. Losses at the gene ends were 7 bases for V and 2 bases for J; bases not matched to a gene: 7. CDR3 coding DNA: TGTGCCAGCATGAGGGACAGACTCAACTATGGCTACACCTTC. It is translated as CASMRDRLNYGYTF.

In this sample, this clonotype turned up many times. This chain joins TRBV7-2 and TRBJ2-1; no firm D call. V was cut by 1 base and J by 7 bases, with 8 bases left in between. The length of the CDR3 is 13 residues. Germline CDR1 is SGHTA and CDR2 is FQGNSA. The CDR3 coding sequence is TGTGCCAGCAGCTTAGACCCAAGGAATGAGCAGTTCTTC. It codes for CASSLDPRNEQFF.

The chain employs TRBV7-2 and TRBJ2-7; D may be TRBD2 (6 bases). Trimming took 0 bases from V and 3 from J, leaving 12 bases between them. The V gene's germline CDR1 is SGHTA and CDR2 FQGNSA. This CDR3 contains 15 residues. CDR3 nucleotide sequence: TGTGCCAGCAGCTTAGCTGGAGGGGCAATCTACGAGCAGTACTTC. This codes for CASSLAGGAIYEQYF. Looking up the rest from reference TRBV7-2 and TRBJ2-7 gives the full variable domain: GAGVSQSPSNKVTEKGKDVELRCDPISGHTALYWYRQSLGQGLEFLIYFQGNSAPDKSGLPSDRFSAERTGGSVSTLTIQRTQQEDSAVYLCASSLAGGAIYEQYFGPGTRLTVT.

This clonotype was observed many times. The CDR3 sequence is CASSLDIPRDTQYF. CDR3 DNA: TGTGCCAGCAGCTTGGATATACCTCGGGATACGCAGTATTTT. The chain joins TRBV5-4 to TRBJ2-3, with D unclear. Germline assignment: CDR1 SGHNT and CDR2 YYREEE (reference sequence). The CDR3 is 14 residues long. Trimming removed 0 bases at V and 6 bases at J, with 11 bases between.

This clonotype has a handful of counts. The chain combines TRBV19 with TRBJ2-3; D possibly corresponds to TRBD1 (6 bases). The germline CDR1 and CDR2 sequences are LNHDA and SQIVND (reference sequence). CDR3 length equals 12 residues. With 6 bases removed from V and 6 bases from J, the gap between germline ends came to 10 bases. The CDR3 here is CASRSRGDTQYF. CDR3 DNA: TGTGCCAGTAGATCGAGGGGGGATACGCAGTATTTT.

The chain recombines TRBV9 with TRBJ2-7; D unclear. V was pared by 3 bases and J by 6 bases, with 10 bases between. The CDR3 covers 12 residues. Germline CDR1 reads SGDLS; CDR2 reads YYNGEE. The CDR3 here is CASSASLGEQYF. The CDR3 DNA sequence: TGTGCCAGCAGCGCCTCCTTAGGCGAGCAGTACTTC.